A few counts support the clone carrying this TCR beta chain. The data were taken from a study of early T cells in non-severe SARS-CoV-2 infection. Unique molecular identifiers (one per individual cDNA molecule) were attached. Via MiXCR, TCRdb re-called the 5' RACE reads, giving one row per CDR3 protein. The data show tens of thousands of distinct CDR3 sequences, with about 6.4% seen just once and 5.8% held by the top ten. The length of the CDR3 is 13 residues. Trimming stripped 5 bases from V and 13 bases from J, with 18 bases between. Germline CDR1 is MDHEN and CDR2 is SYDVKM. V usage is TRBV28 and J usage is TRBJ1-5; tentatively, D is TRBD1 (5 bases). Sample: whole blood, taken at baseline. The sequence derives from an adult who was a healthcare worker with PCR-confirmed SARS-CoV-2 infection or an uninfected control (not recorded which). The CDR3 DNA reads as TGTGCCAGCAGTCTATCCATCGGGCAGGGTCAGCATTTT. This codes for CASSLSIGQGQHF.